The 10 T cell receptor beta chains reported below all come from one sample, sequenced in a study of blood T cell repertoires in COVID-19. Assay: immunoSEQ multiplex PCR; the TCRdb copy retains only in-frame clones and omits some. Among fewer than 110,000 clones, roughly nine tenths were seen once, and the ten largest hold 6.2%. The sample taken for sequencing was peripheral blood. The receptors shown here come from a human donor in a cohort sampled during active COVID-19.

V gene TRBV4-1 combines with J gene TRBJ1-4; the match to TRBD1 covers 7 bases. This CDR3 comprises 18 residues. The germline CDR1 and CDR2 sequences are MGHRA and YSYEKL. V lost 9 bases, J lost 0 bases, and 16 bases stayed unmatched. CDR3 protein: CASSVKGAFQATNEKLFF. Here the CDR3 DNA reads TGCGCCAGTTCGGTGAAGGGGGCGTTCCAAGCAACTAATGAAAAACTGTTTTTT.

J is TRBJ1-2 and V is TRBV10-3, with 8 bases matching TRBD1. The V and J ends lost 10 bases and 2 bases, in that order; junction bases with no gene match: 9. There are 14 residues in the CDR3. Germline CDR1 and CDR2: ENHRY and SYGVKD. The CDR3 DNA sequence: TGTGCCACCGAAACAGGGGGACGCAACTATGGCTACACCTTC. Translation: CATETGGRNYGYTF.

The chain is built from TRBV6-5 and TRBJ1-2, with 7 bases fitting TRBD1. The V and J ends lost 6 bases and 4 bases, in that order; junction bases with no gene match: 8. The CDR3 has 14 amino acids. Germline V gives CDR1 MNHEY, CDR2 SVGAGI. CDR3 in amino acids: CASSPDREAYGYTF. The CDR3 DNA sequence: TGTGCCAGCAGCCCCGACAGGGAGGCCTATGGCTACACCTTC.

There are a few counts of this clone. The J gene is TRBJ2-2, the V gene TRBV27; the match to TRBD1 covers 8 bases. V gave up 8 bases and J gave up 7 bases; unmatched junction bases: 12. This CDR3 spans 15 amino acids. From germline, CDR1 is MNHEY and CDR2 SMNVEV (reference sequence). The DNA of the CDR3 is TGTGCCAGCCGGAAGAGCCAGGGGGCCGGCGGGGAGCTGTTTTTT. Amino acid sequence: CASRKSQGAGGELFF.

The V gene is TRBV7-8, the J gene TRBJ2-2, with TRBD1 identical over 8 bases. The CDR3 sequence is 16 residues long. Per the germline V gene, CDR1 is SGHVS and CDR2 is FQNEAQ. V shed 9 bases and J 2 bases; nucleotides not matched to a gene: 11. The CDR3 loop is CASGALDRGNTGELFF. The DNA for the CDR3 is TGTGCCAGTGGAGCCTTAGACAGGGGCAACACCGGGGAGCTGTTTTTT.

This chain uses TRBV25-1 with TRBJ2-4; 7 nucleotides match TRBD1. The CDR3 is 11 residues long. CDR1 is MGHDK, CDR2 SYGVNS, per germline. V shed 4 bases, J shed 9 bases, and the junction held 0 bases outside the gene matches. The CDR3: CASSGQGIQYF. The CDR3, as DNA: TGTGCCAGCAGTGGACAGGGCATTCAGTACTTC.

This sequence joins TRBV2 and TRBJ2-7, with D unclear. Trimming pared 3 bases from V and 0 bases from J, leaving 9 bases between. The CDR3 extends over 14 amino acids. Germline lookup yields CDR1 SNHLY and CDR2 FYNNEI. This chain's CDR3 is CASSDTPVSYEQYF. CDR3 in DNA: TGTGCCAGCAGTGACACCCCAGTCTCCTACGAGCAGTACTTC.

This clone was detected a few times. The chain uses TRBV27 and TRBJ1-2; D is unresolved. CDR3 length: 14 residues. Trimming took off 3 bases at V and 4 bases at J, with 12 bases between the two ends. Germline lookup yields CDR1 MNHEY and CDR2 SMNVEV (reference sequence). CDR3 nucleotide sequence: TGTGCCAGCAGTTTCGGGAGAAGTAGCTATGGCTACACCTTC. Its translation is CASSFGRSSYGYTF.

V and J are TRBV30 and TRBJ2-7; 10 positions match TRBD1. The CDR3 is 14 residues long. Germline V lookup: CDR1 GTSNPN, CDR2 SVGIG (reference sequence). The V gene end was trimmed by 5 bases and the J gene end by 4 bases; junction bases not matched to a gene: 8. The CDR3 DNA reads as TGTGCCTGGGGCACCGGGACAGGGGTTTACGAGCAGTACTTC. Amino acid sequence: CAWGTGTGVYEQYF.

The V and J genes are TRBV9 and TRBJ2-1; possible D gene TRBD2, 7 bases. V was cut by 0 bases and J by 7 bases, with 14 bases left in between. The CDR3 consists of 15 residues. Per the germline V gene, CDR1 is SGDLS and CDR2 is YYNGEE. The CDR3 reads CASSVATGGRNEQFF. As DNA, the CDR3 is TGTGCCAGCAGCGTAGCTACGGGGGGCCGGAATGAGCAGTTCTTC.